This entry describes one TCR beta chain. Its antigen is unidentified. This entry is derived from a study of cytomegalovirus exposure and HLA in healthy donors. Study-wide findings and caveats: Altogether, some 170 TCR beta chains were recorded as cytomegalovirus-associated.

Germline V gene sequence: CDR1 SGHVS, CDR2 FNYEAQ. The CDR3 runs 15 residues. V was cut by 4 bases and J by 0 bases, with 12 bases left in between. With 60 Vbeta and 13 Jbeta primers, the PCR was carried out. The data were produced by immunoSEQ multiplex PCR, yet TCRdb's version contains in-frame clones alone and is incomplete. The table includes approximately 200,000 clones, about four fifths detected once. The donors, nominally healthy at sampling, likely had unrecorded immune exposures. Sequences were obtained from PBMCs. The TCR originated in a boy younger than 18 in good health and CMV-seronegative. The rearrangement links TRBV7-6 to TRBJ1-1; no firm D call. The CDR3 nucleotides are TGTGCCAGCAGCTCAGCCCCGAGAATGAACACTGAAGCTTTCTTT. This codes for CASSSAPRMNTEAFF.